The clone carrying this T cell receptor beta chain was recorded many times. Its antigen remains unknown. Looked up from germline, CDR1 is LNHNV and CDR2 is YYDKDF (reference sequence). Trimming cost V 11 bases and J 3 bases, with 11 bases left between them. The CDR3 spans 12 residues. The data belong to a study of Graves' ophthalmopathy and Graves' hyperthyroidism. Included hyperthyroidism patients were aged 18 to 65 and newly diagnosed (under 2 months' duration). The diagnosis combined clinical symptoms, thyroxine, TRAb, thyroid ultrasound and orbital computed tomography scans. Study observations and caveats: The model forecast ophthalmopathy progression, reaching roughly 70% sensitivity and about 72% specificity. Ophthalmopathy and stable hyperthyroidism were discriminated by a 13-signature model, with about 90% sensitivity and 80% to 84% specificity.

For repertoire sequencing, the TCR beta CDR3 regions were amplified from RNA transcripts. A first-round RT-PCR used HTBI primers, followed by a second-round multiplex PCR. TCRdb reanalysed the multiplex PCR reads using MiXCR and keeps one entry per CDR3 protein. The sample contains about 1.1 million distinct CDR3 sequences, less than 45% of which appear only once. This sequence was found in an adult man with Graves' hyperthyroidism. The V call is TRBV15, the J call TRBJ1-5, with D unclear. The sequencing sample was made of peripheral blood or thyroid tissue (not recorded which). The CDR3 sequence: CASGGVNQPQHF. CDR3 nucleotides: TGTGCCTCCGGCGGTGTCAATCAGCCCCAGCATTTT.